The T cell receptor (beta chain) described here comes from a study of shared clonotypes between healthy human individuals (dated by TCRdb to the early 2020s). Describing the broader study: The cohort comprised a couple of women and a few men aged 18 to 49 years. To estimate repertoire size and how much clonotypes are shared between individuals, the study performed deep sequencing of blood TCR repertoires from a handful of healthy adults. Per donor, leukapheresis produced somewhere between about 0.8 and 9 billion PBMCs. For each donor, CD4 naive and CD4 memory were each given three plates, CD8 naive was given two plates, and CD8 memory was given one plate. Libraries were prepared and TCR repertoires were sequenced by different laboratories using diverse techniques, in order to increase sequencing depth and limit assay-specific biases.

Using the deep immunoSEQ assay, multiplex PCR amplified TCR CDR3 regions from genomic DNA. Extracted genomic DNA from each cell subset was distributed evenly across all wells of several immunoSEQ 96-well plates, and each plate was treated as a replicate. For sorted subsets, each replicate PCR was loaded with 200 ng genomic DNA, equivalent to roughly 30,000 T cell genomes. Purified libraries were quantified with a Qubit 3.0 fluorometer, sized on a Bioanalyzer 2100, and re-quantified with the KAPA Library Quantification kit. Each immunoSEQ 96-well plate was sequenced on its own single-read 150-cycle Illumina NextSeq 550 flow cell. On the authors' methods: Because the immunoSEQ output held only junctional sequences and lacked quality scores, the filtering could not match the filtering applied to full-length reads. To assign V/J genes and CDR3, sequences were annotated against IMGT germline references using PyIR, a Python wrapper for IgBLAST v1.9. Reads were removed for weak V/J assignments (E-value above 1e-6), missing CDR3, stop codons, out-of-frame junctions, or ambiguous translated residues. V3J clonotypes were defined by identical inferred V gene, J gene, and CDR3 amino acid sequence. To compute the percentage overlap between repertoires, the number of shared unique clonotypes was divided by the size of the smaller repertoire. RTK rarefaction, the Chao1 estimator, and Recon v2.1 estimates of unobserved clonotypes were used to assess repertoire richness. Generation probabilities for all TCRbeta clonotypes obtained by the gDNA method from a handful of donors were computed using OLGA. This is the immuneACCESS table as TCRdb keeps it, with only in-frame sequences that have V and J called. A part of the clones is gone; compared with another copy, unresolved V genes explain less than half, and the rest is unexplained. D and trimming were read from the DNA, whereas the V and J calls and clone size are those reported in that table. The sample includes more than 1,200,000 clones, with approximately 98.5% observed a single time. The ten biggest clones cover approximately 0.38% of the sample.

Study-wide findings and limitations: Even with the large sequencing depth, rarefaction of the sorted-subset datasets indicated that sequencing was incomplete. Sharing across a few donors was observed for about 5% of naive CD4, under 4% of naive CD8, about 2.3% of memory CD4, and roughly 0.43% of memory CD8 clonotypes. Naive subsets generally had larger estimated clonotype richness than memory subsets. The genetic and exposure-history diversity represented was limited by the small number of donors. Clonotypes shared by all four sorted-subset donors showed higher generation probabilities than non-shared clonotypes. Sampling was restricted to blood, and TCR repertoires in tissue are likely to differ from TCR repertoires in blood. Pairwise subsampling led to the expectation that sequencing depth would affect the degree of clonotype sharing among donors.

Trimming at the junction amounts to 0 bases on V and 4 bases on J, and the germline ends lie 3 bases apart. The CDR3 sequence holds 12 residues, the cysteine and phenylalanine included. The only DNA kept is the CDR3, 36 bases in frame from the first base. CDR1 is given as SGDLS and CDR2 as YYNGEE, both from the germline V gene. With regard to this clone: The target of this receptor is not known. No per-base quality is available; no much larger clone lies one base away. Other DNA sequences in this sample translate to the same CDR3.

The donors were healthy, HIV-negative adults who had no recently reported acute infections or vaccinations. Every donor was a Caucasian adult residing in Nashville, Tennessee, USA. CD4+ T cells were enriched by magnetic negative selection, after which naive cells were positively selected on CD45RA and the negative fraction was taken as the memory subset. Blood was collected by leukapheresis, and PBMCs were isolated by Ficoll-Histopaque density gradient centrifugation and then cryopreserved in liquid nitrogen vapor phase. Analytical flow cytometry was used to check the purity and quantity of every magnetically sorted T cell population. Genomic DNA was isolated from every sorted fraction and measured by UV absorbance on a Nanodrop 2000c.

The origin of this receptor is a young man in good health. The source material was naive CD4+ T cells sorted from blood. Explained via the paper, the cell subset or site label denotes: CD45RA+ positively selected. This receptor chain uses TRBV9 and TRBJ2-3, with no confidently assigned D gene. This receptor carries the CDR3 CASSVASDTQYF. DNA sequence: TGTGCCAGCAGCGTAGCTTCAGATACGCAGTATTTT.